A selection of T cell receptor beta chains follows, all from one sample in a study of CD8 T cells in Susac syndrome. A single record per CDR3 protein comes from TCRdb applying MiXCR to the immunoSEQ multiplex PCR reads. The data show approximately 190,000 distinct CDR3 sequences, approximately 95% seen once. What was sequenced was CD4+ T cells from PBMCs. The origin of the receptors is a human donor in good health. Both conserved end residues are part of each CDR3. A D gene is named only where the DNA matches it firmly. A clone size is listed for some rows: how often the clone was seen (once, few, many), or a class if it is expanded.

CDR3 protein: CSVGRPPNTEAFF
CDR3 DNA: TGCAGCGTTGGTCGGCCCCCGAACACTGAAGCTTTCTTT
clone size: .
D gene: .
V gene: TRBV29-1
J gene: TRBJ1-1

CDR3 protein: CRGTGRSYEQYF
CDR3 DNA: TGCAGGGGGACAGGACGCTCCTACGAGCAGTACTTC
clone size: .
D gene: TRBD1
V gene: TRBV29-1
J gene: TRBJ2-7

CDR3 protein: CASSLGSSVAGETQYF
CDR3 DNA: TGTGCCAGCAGCTTAGGGTCCTCGGTCGCTGGGGAGACCCAGTACTTC
clone size: .
D gene: .
V gene: TRBV7-3
J gene: TRBJ2-5

CDR3 protein: CASSLSPSINIQHF
CDR3 DNA: TGTGCCAGCAGTTTATCACCATCGATTAATATCCAGCATTTT
clone size: .
D gene: .
V gene: TRBV28
J gene: TRBJ1-5

CDR3 protein: CSGSGGARITEAFF
CDR3 DNA: TGCAGTGGCTCAGGGGGGGCCCGAATCACTGAAGCTTTCTTT
clone size: .
D gene: TRBD1
V gene: TRBV20-1
J gene: TRBJ1-1

CDR3 protein: CASSLKDRLFF
CDR3 DNA: TGTGCCAGCAGTTTAAAGGACAGACTGTTTTTT
clone size: .
D gene: .
V gene: TRBV12-3/TRBV12-4
J gene: TRBJ1-4

CDR3 protein: CSARRFGGLRYGYTF
CDR3 DNA: TGCAGTGCTAGAAGGTTCGGGGGGCTAAGGTACGGCTACACCTTC
clone size: once
D gene: .
V gene: TRBV20-1
J gene: TRBJ1-2

CDR3 protein: CASSIAPSGAKNIQYF
CDR3 DNA: TGTGCCAGTAGTATAGCCCCTAGTGGGGCCAAAAACATTCAGTACTTC
clone size: once
D gene: .
V gene: TRBV19
J gene: TRBJ2-4

CDR3 protein: CASSLGVAPLHF
CDR3 DNA: TGTGCCAGCAGTTTAGGGGTAGCGCCCCTCCACTTT
clone size: once
D gene: .
V gene: TRBV12-3/TRBV12-4
J gene: TRBJ1-6

CDR3 protein: CASRPRQGWETQYF
CDR3 DNA: TGTGCCAGCAGACCTAGACAGGGTTGGGAGACCCAGTACTTC
clone size: .
D gene: TRBD1
V gene: TRBV2
J gene: TRBJ2-5

CDR3 protein: CASSSTGVAKNIQYF
CDR3 DNA: TGTGCCAGCAGCTCGACAGGGGTAGCCAAAAACATTCAGTACTTC
clone size: .
D gene: TRBD1
V gene: TRBV5-4
J gene: TRBJ2-4

CDR3 protein: CASRGSLAGAYNEQFF
CDR3 DNA: TGTGCCAGCAGAGGATCTCTAGCGGGGGCCTACAATGAGCAGTTCTTC
clone size: .
D gene: TRBD2
V gene: TRBV6-1
J gene: TRBJ2-1

CDR3 protein: CASSPWDRVSGNTIYF
CDR3 DNA: TGTGCCAGCAGCCCATGGGACAGGGTGTCTGGAAACACCATATATTTT
clone size: .
D gene: TRBD1
V gene: TRBV3-1
J gene: TRBJ1-3

CDR3 protein: CASSLGAGGNEQFF
CDR3 DNA: TGCGCCAGCAGCCTGGGCGCGGGGGGGAATGAGCAGTTCTTC
clone size: .
D gene: TRBD2
V gene: TRBV5-1
J gene: TRBJ2-1

CDR3 protein: CSAIPHSNQPQHF
CDR3 DNA: TGCAGTGCTATACCCCATAGCAATCAGCCCCAGCATTTT
clone size: .
D gene: .
V gene: TRBV20-1
J gene: TRBJ1-5

CDR3 protein: CASSSLWGVTGELFF
CDR3 DNA: TGCGCCAGCAGTTCCCTCTGGGGGGTCACCGGGGAGCTGTTTTTT
clone size: .
D gene: .
V gene: TRBV23-1
J gene: TRBJ2-2

CDR3 protein: CASSPSLGSFTDTQYF
CDR3 DNA: TGCGCCAGCAGCCCGAGCCTGGGCTCCTTTACAGATACGCAGTATTTT
clone size: .
D gene: .
V gene: TRBV4-3
J gene: TRBJ2-3

CDR3 protein: CASSIQRNYNEQFF
CDR3 DNA: TGTGCCAGTAGTATCCAGAGGAACTACAATGAGCAGTTCTTC
clone size: .
D gene: .
V gene: TRBV19
J gene: TRBJ2-1

CDR3 protein: CASSQVGASGTYEQYF
CDR3 DNA: TGTGCCAGCAGCCAAGTCGGGGCTAGCGGAACCTACGAGCAGTACTTC
clone size: .
D gene: TRBD2
V gene: TRBV3-1
J gene: TRBJ2-7

CDR3 protein: CASSLSGGANTEAFF
CDR3 DNA: TGTGCCAGCAGTTTGTCGGGGGGCGCAAACACTGAAGCTTTCTTT
clone size: .
D gene: .
V gene: TRBV28
J gene: TRBJ1-1

CDR3 protein: CASSLDQNSPLHF
CDR3 DNA: TGTGCCAGCAGCTTAGACCAAAATTCACCCCTCCACTTT
clone size: .
D gene: .
V gene: TRBV7-9
J gene: TRBJ1-6

CDR3 protein: CASSPRLAMGEFQPQHF
CDR3 DNA: TGTGCCAGCAGTCCCCGTTTGGCCATGGGAGAGTTTCAGCCCCAGCATTTT
clone size: once
D gene: .
V gene: TRBV28
J gene: TRBJ1-5

CDR3 protein: CASSLAVVPGEQYF
CDR3 DNA: TGTGCCAGCAGCTTAGCGGTGGTTCCGGGGGAGCAGTACTTC
clone size: .
D gene: .
V gene: TRBV7-6
J gene: TRBJ2-7

CDR3 protein: CASSSYPFGFF
CDR3 DNA: TGTGCCAGCAGTTCGTACCCGTTTGGTTTCTTT
clone size: .
D gene: .
V gene: TRBV28
J gene: TRBJ1-1

CDR3 protein: CASSVVGGTSDVKNIQYF
CDR3 DNA: TGTGCCAGCAGCGTAGTAGGCGGGACTAGTGATGTCAAAAACATTCAGTACTTC
clone size: once
D gene: TRBD2
V gene: TRBV9
J gene: TRBJ2-4

CDR3 protein: CASSYGPPSTSPLHF
CDR3 DNA: TGTGCCAGCAGTTACGGGCCTCCTTCAACCTCACCCCTCCACTTT
clone size: once
D gene: .
V gene: TRBV6-2/TRBV6-3
J gene: TRBJ1-6

CDR3 protein: CASSIENSPLHF
CDR3 DNA: TGTGCCAGTAGTATAGAAAATTCACCCCTCCACTTT
clone size: .
D gene: .
V gene: TRBV19
J gene: TRBJ1-6

CDR3 protein: CAGSPPIGREAFF
CDR3 DNA: TGTGCCGGCTCACCACCGATTGGCAGGGAAGCTTTCTTT
clone size: .
D gene: .
V gene: TRBV18
J gene: TRBJ1-1

CDR3 protein: CASSFSGTSNTEAFF
CDR3 DNA: TGCGCCAGCAGCTTCAGCGGCACCTCGAACACTGAAGCTTTCTTT
clone size: .
D gene: .
V gene: TRBV5-1
J gene: TRBJ1-1

CDR3 protein: CSAPRQETQYF
CDR3 DNA: TGCAGTGCTCCTCGGCAAGAGACCCAGTACTTC
clone size: .
D gene: .
V gene: TRBV20-1
J gene: TRBJ2-5

CDR3 protein: CASSRLAGAGMEAFF
CDR3 DNA: TGTGCCAGCAGCCGCTTAGCTGGGGCCGGGATGGAAGCTTTCTTT
clone size: .
D gene: .
V gene: TRBV6-2/TRBV6-3
J gene: TRBJ1-1

CDR3 protein: CASSRQGNEKLFF
CDR3 DNA: TGTGCCAGTTCTCGGCAGGGGAATGAAAAACTGTTTTTT
clone size: once
D gene: .
V gene: TRBV28
J gene: TRBJ1-4

CDR3 protein: CASSQGLLAADTQYF
CDR3 DNA: TGCGCCAGCAGCCAAGGGCTACTAGCGGCAGATACGCAGTATTTT
clone size: few
D gene: TRBD2
V gene: TRBV4-1
J gene: TRBJ2-3

CDR3 protein: CAIRTAAYNEQFF
CDR3 DNA: TGTGCCATCCGGACTGCGGCCTACAATGAGCAGTTCTTC
clone size: .
D gene: .
V gene: TRBV12-3/TRBV12-4
J gene: TRBJ2-1

CDR3 protein: CASSPQGLSTDTQYF
CDR3 DNA: TGTGCCAGCAGCCCCCAGGGACTCAGCACAGATACGCAGTATTTT
clone size: .
D gene: .
V gene: TRBV7-2
J gene: TRBJ2-3

CDR3 protein: CATSQLAGGKETQYF
CDR3 DNA: TGTGCCACCTCCCAACTAGCGGGGGGGAAGGAGACCCAGTACTTC
clone size: .
D gene: TRBD2
V gene: TRBV19
J gene: TRBJ2-5

CDR3 protein: CASSRSGPRETQYF
CDR3 DNA: TGTGCCAGCAGCCGAAGCGGCCCAAGGGAGACCCAGTACTTC
clone size: .
D gene: .
V gene: TRBV3-1
J gene: TRBJ2-5

CDR3 protein: CSARPGGPPYEQYF
CDR3 DNA: TGCAGTGCCCGACCTGGGGGGCCCCCTTACGAGCAGTACTTC
clone size: .
D gene: .
V gene: TRBV20-1
J gene: TRBJ2-7

CDR3 protein: CQGIGNTIYF
CDR3 DNA: TGTCAGGGAATTGGAAACACCATATATTTT
clone size: .
D gene: .
V gene: TRBV21-1
J gene: TRBJ1-3

CDR3 protein: CASTPTGVNYGYTF
CDR3 DNA: TGTGCCAGCACCCCGACAGGAGTAAACTATGGCTACACCTTC
clone size: .
D gene: .
V gene: TRBV12-3/TRBV12-4
J gene: TRBJ1-2

CDR3 protein: CASSLGLEADTQYF
CDR3 DNA: TGTGCCAGCAGCTTGGGACTAGAGGCAGATACGCAGTATTTT
clone size: .
D gene: .
V gene: TRBV5-6
J gene: TRBJ2-3

CDR3 protein: CASSTGTGPYEQYF
CDR3 DNA: TGTGCCAGCAGCACCGGGACAGGGCCCTACGAGCAGTACTTC
clone size: .
D gene: TRBD1
V gene: TRBV12-3/TRBV12-4
J gene: TRBJ2-7

CDR3 protein: CASSYLGGRNTEAFF
CDR3 DNA: TGTGCCAGCAGTTACCTGGGGGGCAGGAACACTGAAGCTTTCTTT
clone size: .
D gene: .
V gene: TRBV6-6
J gene: TRBJ1-1

CDR3 protein: CASSLASGGGSDTQYF
CDR3 DNA: TGCGCCAGCAGCTTGGCCTCAGGGGGCGGCTCAGATACGCAGTATTTT
clone size: .
D gene: TRBD1
V gene: TRBV5-1
J gene: TRBJ2-3

CDR3 protein: CASSRDLVRGQFF
CDR3 DNA: TGTGCCAGCAGTCGGGATCTAGTTCGGGGGCAGTTCTTC
clone size: .
D gene: .
V gene: TRBV2
J gene: TRBJ2-1

CDR3 protein: CATIKGGSNQPQHF
CDR3 DNA: TGTGCCACCATCAAGGGGGGGAGCAATCAGCCCCAGCATTTT
clone size: .
D gene: .
V gene: TRBV19
J gene: TRBJ1-5

CDR3 protein: CASSPGRGLREYF
CDR3 DNA: TGTGCCAGCAGCCCAGGCCGTGGACTCCGGGAGTACTTC
clone size: .
D gene: .
V gene: TRBV7-8
J gene: TRBJ2-4

CDR3 protein: CASSLDSGELQTQYF
CDR3 DNA: TGCGCCAGCAGCTTAGATAGCGGGGAGCTACAGACCCAGTACTTC
clone size: .
D gene: TRBD2
V gene: TRBV5-1
J gene: TRBJ2-5